This is a list of T cell receptor beta chains from one sample in a study of OX40 agonist ivuxolimab in advanced cancers. Sequenced by immunoSEQ multiplex PCR; TCRdb stores in-frame clones only, minus some. The sample carries around 60,000 clones, 91% recorded once. Source: CD4+ or CD8+ T cells sorted from blood, taken in a trial of the OX40 agonist ivuxolimab. The source is an adult with an advanced solid tumor such as melanoma, head and neck, liver or kidney cancer. CDR3s include the opening cysteine and the closing phenylalanine or tryptophan. D genes are given only for firm matches. A row's size may be missing; if present it is once, few, many or a size class.

j_gene,d_gene,v_gene,abundance,CDR3aa,CDR3nt
TRBJ2-7,.,TRBV6-5,.,CASSRPQGEQYF,TGTGCCAGCAGTAGACCTCAGGGCGAGCAGTACTTC
TRBJ2-7,.,TRBV19,.,CASSPRTQLNYEQYF,TGTGCCAGTAGTCCCCGGACTCAACTAAACTACGAGCAGTACTTC
TRBJ2-5,.,TRBV19,.,CASSPNRASETQYF,TGTGCCAGTAGTCCCAACAGGGCCTCGGAGACCCAGTACTTC
TRBJ2-7,TRBD1,TRBV7-2,.,CASSSTGGSSYEQYF,TGTGCCAGCAGCTCGACAGGGGGCAGCTCCTACGAGCAGTACTTC
TRBJ2-2,.,TRBV30,.,CAWSVGIGGELFF,TGTGCCTGGAGTGTAGGAATCGGCGGGGAGCTGTTTTTT
TRBJ2-1,.,TRBV30,.,CAWSVNRDEQFF,TGTGCCTGGAGTGTTAACAGGGATGAGCAGTTCTTC
TRBJ2-1,.,TRBV21-1,.,CASSPRAPGAEQFF,TGTGCCAGCAGCCCGCGGGCCCCGGGGGCTGAGCAGTTCTTC
TRBJ2-3,TRBD2,TRBV14,.,CASSPRLAGGDTQYF,TGTGCCAGCAGCCCTAGACTAGCGGGAGGAGATACGCAGTATTTT
TRBJ2-1,.,TRBV7-2,.,CASSPSLGGGVYNEQFF,TGTGCCAGCAGCCCATCCCTTGGGGGCGGGGTATACAATGAGCAGTTCTTC
TRBJ1-1,.,TRBV2,.,CASYVSFNTEAFF,TGTGCCAGCTACGTAAGCTTTAACACTGAAGCTTTCTTT
TRBJ2-1,.,TRBV5-4,.,CASSTRAGYNEQFF,TGTGCCAGCAGCACCCGAGCAGGGTACAATGAGCAGTTCTTC
TRBJ2-7,.,TRBV19,.,CASTPRRTESYEQYF,TGTGCCAGTACCCCTCGTCGGACAGAGTCCTACGAGCAGTACTTC
TRBJ2-3,.,TRBV7-2,.,CASSLALSTDTQYF,TGTGCCAGCAGCCTAGCTCTAAGCACAGATACGCAGTATTTT
TRBJ2-1,TRBD2,TRBV5-4,.,CASSLVGLAGAGEQFF,TGTGCCAGCAGCTTGGTCGGCCTAGCGGGAGCTGGTGAGCAGTTCTTC
TRBJ2-7,TRBD1,TRBV11-2,.,CASSLAGGNEQYF,TGTGCCAGCAGCTTGGCAGGGGGAAACGAGCAGTACTTC
TRBJ2-7,.,TRBV7-9,.,CASSARISYEQYF,TGTGCCAGCAGCGCTAGAATTTCCTACGAGCAGTACTTC
TRBJ2-2,.,TRBV10-3,once,CAIGRDVDTGELFF,TGTGCCATCGGCAGGGACGTCGACACCGGGGAGCTGTTTTTT
TRBJ2-7,TRBD2,TRBV7-3,.,CASSPGLAGGEQYF,TGTGCCAGCAGCCCCGGACTAGCGGGAGGGGAGCAGTACTTC
TRBJ1-2,.,TRBV30,.,CAWSVRAQGVGGYTF,TGTGCCTGGAGTGTACGGGCACAGGGTGTGGGTGGCTACACCTTC
TRBJ2-2,.,TRBV11-1,.,CASSLGRAVAGELFF,TGTGCCAGCAGCTTAGGACGGGCGGTCGCCGGGGAGCTGTTTTTT
TRBJ2-3,.,TRBV10-3,.,CAIREGGTDTQYF,TGTGCCATCAGGGAGGGAGGCACAGATACGCAGTATTTT
TRBJ2-2,.,TRBV10-2,.,CASSAGRGELFF,TGCGCCAGCAGTGCCGGGCGCGGGGAGCTGTTTTTT
TRBJ2-7,.,TRBV4-1,.,CASSHLGTVYEQYF,TGCGCCAGCAGCCACTTAGGAACAGTCTACGAGCAGTACTTC
TRBJ1-6,.,TRBV30,few,CAWSLNRDSPLHF,TGTGCCTGGAGCCTCAACCGGGATTCACCCCTCCACTTT
TRBJ2-1,TRBD2,TRBV2,.,CASSEVISGAGSYNEQFF,TGTGCCAGCAGTGAGGTTATTAGCGGGGCCGGCTCCTACAATGAGCAGTTCTTC
TRBJ2-7,.,TRBV7-9,.,CASSVLGGSYEQYF,TGTGCCAGCAGCGTCTTAGGAGGATCCTACGAGCAGTACTTC
TRBJ2-5,.,TRBV11-1,.,CASSLEVPETQYF,TGTGCCAGCAGCTTAGAAGTCCCGGAGACCCAGTACTTC
TRBJ1-3,.,TRBV7-9,.,CASSLEGRGSGNTIYF,TGTGCCAGCAGCTTAGAGGGGCGGGGCTCTGGAAACACCATATATTTT
TRBJ2-1,.,TRBV30,.,CAWTKGLETNEQFF,TGTGCCTGGACTAAGGGTCTAGAAACCAATGAGCAGTTCTTC
TRBJ1-3,TRBD1,TRBV7-2,.,CASSSDLDRASGNTIYF,TGTGCCAGCAGCTCCGACCTGGACAGGGCCTCTGGAAACACCATATATTTT
TRBJ2-3,TRBD2,TRBV2,.,CASRDLAGGPADTQYF,TGTGCCAGCAGAGATCTAGCGGGAGGGCCGGCAGATACGCAGTATTTT
TRBJ1-2,TRBD1,TRBV6-5,once,CASSPDRDYGYTF,TGTGCCAGCAGCCCAGACAGGGACTATGGCTACACCTTC
TRBJ2-1,TRBD1,TRBV5-1,.,CASSRGQGVNNEQFF,TGCGCCAGCAGCCGAGGACAGGGGGTTAACAATGAGCAGTTCTTC
TRBJ2-7,TRBD1,TRBV10-1,.,CASRPRTGGLNEQYF,TGCGCCAGCAGACCACGGACAGGGGGCCTGAACGAGCAGTACTTC
TRBJ2-7,TRBD2,TRBV5-1,once,CASSLASSGGLLTYEQYF,TGCGCCAGCAGCTTGGCGTCTAGCGGGGGGCTACTTACCTACGAGCAGTACTTC
TRBJ2-3,.,TRBV9,.,CASSVVGGGSTDTQYF,TGTGCCAGCAGCGTAGTGGGCGGGGGCAGCACAGATACGCAGTATTTT